This TCR beta chain was captured by sequencing in a study of OX40 agonist ivuxolimab in advanced cancers. Looking at the study overall: Participants averaged about 60 years of age (range roughly 20 to 90) and were less than 85% male.

Patients with autoimmune history or systemic immunosuppression were excluded. The CDR3 is 16 amino acids. The germline gives CDR1 MDHEN, CDR2 SYDVKM. Trimming removed 2 bases from V and 7 bases from J; junction bases left unmatched: 10. Libraries were prepared by immunoSEQ multiplex PCR; TCRdb keeps only in-frame clonotypes and omits some of them. The sample has tens of thousands of clones, about 90% seen once; the top ten hold 1.5% to 2%. Sequences were derived from CD4+ or CD8+ T cells sorted from blood, sampled in a trial of the OX40 agonist ivuxolimab. The chain carries TRBV28 and TRBJ2-2; 7 positions match TRBD1. This sequence was found in an adult with an advanced solid tumor such as melanoma, head and neck, liver or kidney cancer. Written as DNA, the CDR3 is TGTGCCAGCAGTTTAGAGACAGGGTACATAGACGGGGAGCTGTTTTTT. The encoded protein is CASSLETGYIDGELFF.